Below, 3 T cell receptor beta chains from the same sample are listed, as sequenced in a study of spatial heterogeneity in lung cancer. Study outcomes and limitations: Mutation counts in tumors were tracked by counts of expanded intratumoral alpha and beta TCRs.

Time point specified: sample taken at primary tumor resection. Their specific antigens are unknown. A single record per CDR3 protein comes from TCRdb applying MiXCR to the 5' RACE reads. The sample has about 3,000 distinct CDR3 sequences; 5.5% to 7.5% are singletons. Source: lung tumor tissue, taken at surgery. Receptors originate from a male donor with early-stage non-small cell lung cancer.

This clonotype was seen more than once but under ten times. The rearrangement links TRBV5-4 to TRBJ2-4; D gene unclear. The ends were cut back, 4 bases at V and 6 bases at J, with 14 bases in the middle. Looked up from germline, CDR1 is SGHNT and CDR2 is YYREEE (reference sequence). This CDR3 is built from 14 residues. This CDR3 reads CASSPGSPANIQYF. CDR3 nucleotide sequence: TGTGCCAGCAGCCCTGGTTCCCCCGCAAACATTCAGTACTTC.

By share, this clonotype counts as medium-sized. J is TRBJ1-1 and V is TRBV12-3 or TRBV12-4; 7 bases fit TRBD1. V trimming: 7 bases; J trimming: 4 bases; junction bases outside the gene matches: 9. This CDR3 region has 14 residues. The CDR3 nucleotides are TGTGCCAGCACCACTCAGGGGGGGAGCACTGAAGCTTTCTTT. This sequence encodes CASTTQGGSTEAFF.

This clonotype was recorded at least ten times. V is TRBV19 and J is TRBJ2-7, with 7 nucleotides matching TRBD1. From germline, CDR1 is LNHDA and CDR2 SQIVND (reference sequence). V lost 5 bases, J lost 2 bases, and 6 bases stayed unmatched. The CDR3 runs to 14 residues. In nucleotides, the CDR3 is TGTGCCAGTAGTCTAAGGGGGCCCCCCTACGAGCAGTACTTC. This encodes CASSLRGPPYEQYF.